This T cell receptor (beta chain) stems from a study of blood T cells in healthy people across ages. A second about 6 to 12 cycle PCR used barcoded and J-beta primers. Unique molecular identifiers of 12 random nucleotides labeled each cDNA. From each sample, at least 2.5 million paired-end reads containing CDR3 were obtained. TCRdb reprocessed the 5' RACE reads via MiXCR and lists one record per CDR3 protein. The data contain just under 900,000 distinct CDR3 sequences, more than 25% of them seen just once; the ten biggest clones take up 15% to 20%. To note about this clonotype: The antigen is not known. A much larger clone differs from this one at a single base, so this may be a read error.

Broader study findings: With age, beta diversity per million T cells declined roughly linearly, significantly by approximately 41. The donors' CMV status was not determined, possibly confounding changes in expanded clonotypes.

The CDR3 totals 15 residues. The source is a woman older than 75 in good health. The specimen sequenced was blood. The V call is TRBV12-3 or TRBV12-4, the J call TRBJ2-7; 10 bases are a match to TRBD1. CDR3 residues: CASSRPDRGPYGQYF. Written as DNA, the CDR3 is TGTGCCAGCAGTCGCCCTGACAGGGGGCCCTACGGGCAGTACTTC.